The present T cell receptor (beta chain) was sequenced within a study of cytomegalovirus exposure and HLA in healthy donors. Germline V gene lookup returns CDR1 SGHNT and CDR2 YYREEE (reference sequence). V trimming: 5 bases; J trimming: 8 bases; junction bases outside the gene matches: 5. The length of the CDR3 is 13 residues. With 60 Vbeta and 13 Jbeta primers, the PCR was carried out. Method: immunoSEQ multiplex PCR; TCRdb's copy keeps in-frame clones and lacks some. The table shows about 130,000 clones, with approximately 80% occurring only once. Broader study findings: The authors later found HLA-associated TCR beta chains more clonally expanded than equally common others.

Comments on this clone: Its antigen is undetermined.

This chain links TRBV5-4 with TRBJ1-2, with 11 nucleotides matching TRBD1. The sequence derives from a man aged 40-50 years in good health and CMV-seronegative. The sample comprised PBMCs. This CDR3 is CASRPGQGGGYTF. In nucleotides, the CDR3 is TGTGCCAGCAGACCGGGACAGGGGGGCGGCTACACCTTC.